This TCR beta chain was identified in a study of OX40 agonist ivuxolimab in advanced cancers. The CDR3 totals 15 residues. The V and J ends lost 5 bases and 1 base, in that order; junction bases with no gene match: 3. Germline CDR1 and CDR2: PRHDT and FYEKMQ (reference sequence). Method: immunoSEQ multiplex PCR; TCRdb's copy keeps in-frame clones and lacks some. Of 70,000 to 95,000 clones listed, under 90% are singletons. The chain is built from TRBV13 and TRBJ2-2; 8 bases are a match to TRBD1. This sample comprised CD4+ or CD8+ T cells sorted from blood, obtained in a trial of the OX40 agonist ivuxolimab. The source of this sequence is an adult with an advanced solid tumor such as melanoma, head and neck, liver or kidney cancer. This chain's CDR3 is CASSAGTGNTGELFF. In nucleotides, the CDR3 is TGTGCCAGCAGCGCCGGGACAGGGAACACCGGGGAGCTGTTTTTT.